This TCR beta chain originates from a study of T cell responses to AZD1222 COVID-19 vaccine (dated by TCRdb to the early 2020s). For the study in its entirety: AZD1222 recipients whose second dose came at about 4 weeks and those whose second dose came at about 12 weeks were combined into one group, since spike-specific TCR depth and breadth did not differ between the two schedules. A total of 230 or so trial participants underwent TCR sequencing, of whom some 210 received two doses of AZD1222 and roughly 25 received two doses of the MenACWY control vaccine. Trial participants were enrolled by age into subgroups of 18-55, 56-69 and 70-plus years, and about 150, 27 and 61 TCR-sequenced participants, respectively, were included in these subgroups. What the research found in general, with its limitations: Most participants were white British and females outnumbered males, and the authors suggested that clonal diversity may have been underestimated. In the small 56-69-year group, the increase in depth fell short of significance, most likely because of low power. Only five to seven AZD1222 recipients were SARS-CoV-2 seropositive at baseline, limiting conclusions about previously exposed vaccinees. A significant rise in spike-specific TCR breadth and depth was observed after two AZD1222 doses relative to day 0 and relative to MenACWY recipients. Because no samples from the day 14 peak response were available, repertoires could be characterized only after the peak T cell response. Epitopes outside the regions mutated in the B.1.351 and B.1.1.7 variants were reportedly recognized by nearly half of the unique spike-specific TCRs. Vaccine-associated CD4 TCRs spanned the whole spike protein, with dominant responses in regions 160-218 and 743-854.

This clone was seen just once. This receptor's antigen is unknown. No base-level quality is on record; no much larger clone is a single base apart. This specimen's time point label, interpreted: baseline before first vaccination. Vaccinee samples came from UK trials COV001 and COV002, including a single-blind randomized controlled phase 2/3 trial of AZD1222 (ChAdOx1 nCoV-19) in healthy adults. Trial participant PBMC samples were collected at day 0 and day 28 after the second dose for TCRbeta chain sequencing. The CDR3 regions of human TCRbeta chains were analyzed by immunosequencing. For the original study's pipeline: Repertoire TCRs were checked for matches against a reference library of SARS-CoV-2-specific TCRs that had been generated using the MIRA antigen-specificity platform. Breadth was defined as the fraction of unique TCRs that were SARS-CoV-2-associated. Depth was defined as the fraction of total T cells that were SARS-CoV-2-associated. Using the MIRA data, each spike-specific TCR was mapped to the spike region that the TCR reacts to and placed in a CD4 or CD8 class. Log10-transformed breadth and depth values were compared by one-way ANOVA with Sidak's multiple comparisons tests. What TCRdb holds here is the immuneACCESS table cut down to in-frame rearrangements. Part of the clones is not present; checked against another copy, under half of the missing clones reflect an unresolved V gene, and the others are unexplained. Clone size and V and J calls were adopted from that table, with D and trimming inferred from the DNA. In all, the sample holds under 150,000 clones, and more than 85% of those were seen once. Of the sample, 2.8% falls within the top ten clones.

From the cysteine through the phenylalanine, the CDR3 covers 15 amino acids. Solely the CDR3 DNA is kept, with 45 bases framed from the first base. Per the germline V gene, MNHEY is the CDR1 and SVGAGI is the CDR2. For this chain, trimming is 5 bases at the V end and 2 bases at the J end, and the number of junction bases without a gene match is 4. This receptor was taken from an adult in good health. Sequenced material: peripheral blood, taken on day 0 of AZD1222 vaccination. Recombination connected TRBV6-5 to TRBJ1-1, with TRBD1 matching 11 junction bases. The CDR3 reads CASSPRTGGNTEAFF. The DNA reads TGTGCCAGCAGTCCCAGGACAGGGGGCAACACTGAAGCTTTCTTT.